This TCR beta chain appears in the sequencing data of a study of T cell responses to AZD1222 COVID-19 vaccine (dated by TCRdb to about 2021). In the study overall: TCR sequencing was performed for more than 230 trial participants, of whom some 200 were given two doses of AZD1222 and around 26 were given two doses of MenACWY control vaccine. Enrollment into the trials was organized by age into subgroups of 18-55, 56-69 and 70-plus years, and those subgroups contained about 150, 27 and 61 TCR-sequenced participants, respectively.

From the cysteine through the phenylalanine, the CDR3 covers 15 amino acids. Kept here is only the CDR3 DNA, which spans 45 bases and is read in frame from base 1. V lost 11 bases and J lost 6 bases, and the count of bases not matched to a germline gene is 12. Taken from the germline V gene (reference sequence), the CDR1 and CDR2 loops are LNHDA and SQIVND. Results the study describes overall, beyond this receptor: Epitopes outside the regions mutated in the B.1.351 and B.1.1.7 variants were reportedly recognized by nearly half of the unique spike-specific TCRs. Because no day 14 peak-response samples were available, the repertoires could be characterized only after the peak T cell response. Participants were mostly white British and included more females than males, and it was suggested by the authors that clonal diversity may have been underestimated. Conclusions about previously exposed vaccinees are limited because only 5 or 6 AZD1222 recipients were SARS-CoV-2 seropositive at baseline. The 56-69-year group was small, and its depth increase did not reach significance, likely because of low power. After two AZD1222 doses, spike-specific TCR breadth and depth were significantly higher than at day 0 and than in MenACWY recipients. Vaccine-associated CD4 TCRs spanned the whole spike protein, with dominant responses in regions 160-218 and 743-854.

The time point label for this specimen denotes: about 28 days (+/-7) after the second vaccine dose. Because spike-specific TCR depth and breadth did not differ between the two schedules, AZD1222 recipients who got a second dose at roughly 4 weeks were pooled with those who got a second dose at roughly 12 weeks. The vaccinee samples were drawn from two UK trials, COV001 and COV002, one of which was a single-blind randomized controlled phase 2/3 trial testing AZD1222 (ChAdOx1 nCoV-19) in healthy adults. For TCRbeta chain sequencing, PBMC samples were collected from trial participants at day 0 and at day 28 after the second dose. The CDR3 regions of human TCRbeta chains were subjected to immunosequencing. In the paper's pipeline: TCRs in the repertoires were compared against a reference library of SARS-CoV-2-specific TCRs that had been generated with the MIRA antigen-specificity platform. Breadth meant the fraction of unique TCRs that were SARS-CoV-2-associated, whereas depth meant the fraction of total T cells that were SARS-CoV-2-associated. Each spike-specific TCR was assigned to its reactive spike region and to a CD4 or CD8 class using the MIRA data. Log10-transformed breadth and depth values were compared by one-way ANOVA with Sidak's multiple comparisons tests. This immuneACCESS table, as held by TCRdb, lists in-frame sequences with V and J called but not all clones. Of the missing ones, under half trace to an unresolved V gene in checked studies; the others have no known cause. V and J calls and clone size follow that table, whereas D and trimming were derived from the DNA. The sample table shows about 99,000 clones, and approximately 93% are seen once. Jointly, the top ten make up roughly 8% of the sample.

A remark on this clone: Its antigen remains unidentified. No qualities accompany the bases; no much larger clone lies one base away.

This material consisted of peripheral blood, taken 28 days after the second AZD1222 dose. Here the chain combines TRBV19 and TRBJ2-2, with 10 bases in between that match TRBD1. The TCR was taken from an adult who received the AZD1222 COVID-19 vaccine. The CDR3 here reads CASKVGQGLSGELFF. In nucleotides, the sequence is TGTGCCTCCAAAGTGGGACAGGGGTTATCCGGGGAGCTGTTTTTT.